This TCR beta chain appears in the sequencing data of a study of T cells after yellow fever vaccination. MiXCR was run by TCRdb on the 5' RACE reads, yielding one entry per CDR3 protein. The sample contains about 350,000 distinct CDR3 sequences, 9.5% to 13% of which appear only once. To note about this clonotype: One junction end does not reproduce the germline sequence, and a read error may be involved.

Germline CDR1 reads MNHNY; CDR2 reads SVGAGI (reference sequence). This CDR3 contains 11 residues. The chain carries TRBV6-6 and TRBJ2-4; 9 nucleotides align to TRBD1. The sequence came from a man aged 18-30 years who received the YFV17D yellow fever vaccine. The material sequenced was PBMCs, taken on the day of the first yellow fever vaccination. CDR3 coding DNA: TGTGCCAGCCACAGAGGCCGGGACAGGGTTTTC. Its protein product is CASHRGRDRVF.